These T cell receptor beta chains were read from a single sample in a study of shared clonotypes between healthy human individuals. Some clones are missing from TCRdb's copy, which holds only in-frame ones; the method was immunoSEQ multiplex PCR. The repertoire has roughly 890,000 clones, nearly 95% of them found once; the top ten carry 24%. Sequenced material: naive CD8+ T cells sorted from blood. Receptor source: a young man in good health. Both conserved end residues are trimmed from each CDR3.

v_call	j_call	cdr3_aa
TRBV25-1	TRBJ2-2	ASSDPRGGTGELF
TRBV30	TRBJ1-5	AWRGQNHQPQH
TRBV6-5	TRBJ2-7	ASSLTAGSGEQY
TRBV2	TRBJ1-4	ASRPGNEKLF
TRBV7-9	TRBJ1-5	ASSSPNQPQH
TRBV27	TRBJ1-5	ASSFIESGTGINQPQH
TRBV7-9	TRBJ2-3	ASSSDSYTQY
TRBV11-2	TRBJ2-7	ASSLGGRVDEQY
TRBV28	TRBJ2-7	ASSLGGSSPYEQY
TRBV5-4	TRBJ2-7	ASSPGHGYEQY
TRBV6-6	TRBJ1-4	ASRAGRDGVSEKLF
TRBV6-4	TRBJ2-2	ASSVGRYTGELF
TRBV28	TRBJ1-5	ASSLSRGGTGRQPQH
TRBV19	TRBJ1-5	ASSIDPRQGVWNQPQH
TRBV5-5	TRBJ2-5	ASSRGDLPY
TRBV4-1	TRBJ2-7	ASGSTDYEQY
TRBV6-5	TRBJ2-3	ASSFGPDTQY
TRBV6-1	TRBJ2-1	ASSFLAETYNEQF
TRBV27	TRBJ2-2	ASSPGTNTGELF
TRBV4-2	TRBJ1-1	ASSQAAWNTEAF
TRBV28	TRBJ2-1	ASSPLLSGLYNEQF
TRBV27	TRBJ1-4	ASSSLSMVGEKLF
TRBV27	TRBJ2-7	ASSLRGVRDEQY
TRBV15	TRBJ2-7	ATGDDRSYEQY
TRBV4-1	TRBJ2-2	ASSQDNSGELF
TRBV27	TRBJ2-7	ASSLRGHYEQY
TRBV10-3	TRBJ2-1	AISEGQSYNEQF
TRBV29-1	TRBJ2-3	SVEGGTGGVGDTQY
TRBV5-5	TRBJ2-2	ASTLSGRAFGGELF
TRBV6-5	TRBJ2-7	ASTKGPLYEQY
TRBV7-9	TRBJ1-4	ASSGVTGTLQEKLF
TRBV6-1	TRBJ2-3	ASSVLAGEADTQY
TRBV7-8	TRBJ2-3	ASSLGASGRLTDTQY
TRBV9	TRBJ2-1	ASRSLAGKNNEQF
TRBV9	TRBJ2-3	ASSGDRATDTQY